One and the same sample provided the 20 T cell receptor beta chains below, sequenced in a study of blood T cell repertoires in COVID-19. TCRdb keeps only in-frame clones here, not all; method: immunoSEQ multiplex PCR. The data contain roughly 70,000 clones, around 78% of them singletons. The sequencing input was peripheral blood. All receptors come from a human donor in a cohort sampled during active COVID-19.

This clone was picked up a small number of times. The rearrangement joins TRBV7-9 to TRBJ1-5, with 8 positions matching TRBD1. The CDR3 runs 14 residues. Germline V CDR1 and CDR2: SEHNR, FQNEAQ (reference sequence). J gave up 6 bases and V 5 bases, and 6 bases lay outside the gene matches. Here the CDR3 reads CASSPSGGSQPQHF. CDR3 sequence (DNA): TGTGCCAGCAGCCCATCAGGGGGCAGTCAGCCCCAGCATTTT.

The chain is built from TRBV7-2 and TRBJ1-5; TRBD1 might be the D (5 bases). The germline V gene encodes CDR1 SGHTA and CDR2 FQGNSA. The CDR3 covers 15 residues. V was pared by 4 bases and J by 4 bases, with 14 bases between. DNA of the CDR3: TGTGCCAGCAGCTCGCGGGGGGGGACGAATCAGCCCCAGCATTTT. It encodes CASSSRGGTNQPQHF.

A single count supports this clone. The chain couples TRBV29-1 to TRBJ2-7; TRBD1 matches 8 bases. The junction had 3 bases not matched to a gene; V was cut back by 4 bases and J by 7 bases. The germline V gene has CDR1 SQVTM and CDR2 ANQGSEA. There are 11 residues in the CDR3. DNA for the CDR3: TGCAGCGTTGGGACAGGGCAAGAGCAGTACTTC. Its translation is CSVGTGQEQYF.

The gene calls are TRBV29-1 and TRBJ2-1; possibly TRBD1 for D (7 bases). The CDR3 is made up of 12 amino acids. Trimming removed 1 base from V and 10 bases from J, with 11 bases in between. Germline V gene data show CDR1 as SQVTM and CDR2 as ANQGSEA. CDR3 amino acids: CSVEGRGLEQFF. CDR3 nucleotides: TGCAGCGTTGAAGGGAGGGGGCTAGAGCAGTTCTTC.

V usage is TRBV29-1 and J usage is TRBJ1-4, with TRBD1 as a possible D gene (6 bases). The CDR3 extends over 13 amino acids. CDR1 is SQVTM and CDR2 is ANQGSEA in the germline V gene. The V gene lost 4 bases and the J gene lost 5 bases, with 11 bases spanning the gap. The CDR3 sequence is CSVAGDDNEKLFF. CDR3 DNA: TGCAGCGTTGCAGGGGATGACAATGAAAAACTGTTTTTT.

The chain has TRBV15 and TRBJ2-7, with 7 bases lining up with TRBD1. The germline gives CDR1 LNHNV, CDR2 YYDKDF (reference sequence). The CDR3 extends over 15 amino acids. V shed 1 base, J shed 2 bases, and the junction held 5 bases outside the gene matches. The CDR3 sequence: CATSRAVTGAYEQYF. CDR3 DNA sequence: TGTGCCACCAGCAGAGCCGTTACAGGGGCCTACGAGCAGTACTTC.

This clone was picked up one time. The chain is built from TRBV18 and TRBJ2-1; 11 nucleotides match TRBD2. CDR3 length: 15 amino acids. The V segment lost 6 bases and the J segment 6 bases; nucleotides outside the gene matches: 7. Germline loops: CDR1 KGHSH, CDR2 LQKENI. The CDR3 here is CASSGTSGSVNEQFF. DNA for the CDR3: TGTGCCAGCTCCGGAACTAGCGGGAGTGTCAATGAGCAGTTCTTC.

The rearrangement links TRBV29-1 to TRBJ2-2, with D possibly TRBD1 on 6 matching bases. V dropped 6 bases and J dropped 0 bases, with 8 bases sitting between them. Germline V gives CDR1 SQVTM, CDR2 ANQGSEA. The CDR3 is 13 amino acids. The CDR3 here is CSVGDTNTGELFF. DNA of the CDR3: TGCAGCGTGGGGGACACGAACACCGGGGAGCTGTTTTTT.

The V gene is TRBV6-6, the J gene TRBJ2-6, with 7 positions matching TRBD1. Trimming removed 3 bases from V and 5 bases from J; junction bases left unmatched: 7. The germline gives CDR1 MNHNY, CDR2 SVGAGI (reference sequence). The CDR3 length is 16 residues. The CDR3 coding sequence is TGTGCCAGCAGTTATCTTGACAGGGCCTGGGCCAACGTCCTGACTTTC. Translating it yields CASSYLDRAWANVLTF.

The rearrangement links TRBV2 to TRBJ1-1, with no clear D. The ends were cut back, 5 bases at V and 2 bases at J, with 12 bases in the middle. The CDR3 length is 14 residues. Looked up from germline, CDR1 is SNHLY and CDR2 is FYNNEI. CDR3 in amino acids: CASSSRTVNTEAFF. The CDR3 coding sequence is TGTGCCAGCAGTTCTAGAACCGTAAACACTGAAGCTTTCTTT.

V gene TRBV7-9 combines with J gene TRBJ2-1; 7 bases agree with TRBD1. Germline V gene lookup returns CDR1 SEHNR and CDR2 FQNEAQ (reference sequence). This CDR3 is 14 amino acids long. J gave up 8 bases and V 5 bases, and 9 bases lay outside the gene matches. CDR3 nucleotide sequence: TGTGCCAGCAGCGAACTAGACAGGGCCCATGAGCAGTTCTTC. This codes for CASSELDRAHEQFF.

The chain uses TRBV5-4 and TRBJ2-5, with 13 bases that match TRBD2. The trim removed 3 bases at V and 5 bases at J, leaving 10 bases unmatched. CDR3 length equals 17 residues. Looked up from germline, CDR1 is SGHNT and CDR2 is YYREEE (reference sequence). CDR3 region: CASSWRTSGSWIETQYF. CDR3 coding DNA: TGTGCCAGCAGCTGGAGGACTAGCGGGAGTTGGATCGAGACCCAGTACTTC.

The chain is built from TRBV19 and TRBJ2-7; 7 nucleotides match TRBD1. CDR3 length: 15 residues. V dropped 2 bases and J dropped 2; count of bases not matched to a gene: 6. Germline assignment: CDR1 LNHDA and CDR2 SQIVND (reference sequence). The CDR3 nucleotides read TGTGCCAGTAGTATATCGCCACAGGGGACCTACGAGCAGTACTTC. It is translated as CASSISPQGTYEQYF.

This rearrangement joins TRBV29-1 to TRBJ1-2; tentative D call: TRBD1 (6 bases). The CDR3 runs 13 residues. V was clipped by 7 bases and J by 6 bases, with 18 bases between them. Germline CDR1 SQVTM, CDR2 ANQGSEA. CDR3 bases: TGCAGCGCATCTGACAGGCAGTGGGATGGCTACACCTTC. The encoded protein is CSASDRQWDGYTF. Full variable domain (remainder filled in from reference TRBV29-1 and TRBJ1-2): SAVISQKPSRDICQRGTSLTIQCQVDSQVTMMFWYRQQPGQSLTLIATANQGSEATYESGFVIDKFPISRPNLTFSTLTVSNMSPEDSSIYLCSASDRQWDGYTFGSGTRLTVV.

Of note for this clone: Other DNA sequences in this sample translate to the same CDR3. J is TRBJ1-5 and V is TRBV10-2; a possible D gene is TRBD1 (6 bases). The CDR3 contains 15 residues. CDR1 and CDR2 (germline): WSHSY, SAAADI. The V end lost 0 bases, the J end lost 2 bases, and 8 bases lay between the germline ends. Here the CDR3 reads CASSESGHRNQPQHF. Written as DNA, the CDR3 is TGCGCCAGCAGTGAGTCGGGACATCGCAATCAGCCCCAGCATTTT.

The chain couples TRBV3-1 (or the pseudogene TRBV3-2) to TRBJ1-4, with 7 bases identical to TRBD1. The CDR3 is made up of 16 amino acids. Germline-derived CDR1 and CDR2 are LGHDT and YNNKEL (reference sequence). The trim removed 2 bases at V and 2 bases at J, leaving 5 bases unmatched. The CDR3: CASSQRPGQTNEKLFF. CDR3 coding DNA: TGTGCCAGCAGCCAAAGGCCGGGACAGACTAATGAAAAACTGTTTTTT.

This sequence joins TRBV28 and TRBJ1-1, with D possibly TRBD1 on 6 matching bases. This CDR3 has 11 amino acids. The germline V gene has CDR1 MDHEN and CDR2 SYDVKM. V was cut by 5 bases and J by 8 bases, with 9 bases left in between. The CDR3 region has the DNA TGTGCCAGCAGTCTTGGGACAGAAGCTTTCTTT. Translated, it gives CASSLGTEAFF.

The chain carries TRBV6-4 and TRBJ2-7, with 7 bases fitting TRBD2. Germline V gene data show CDR1 as MRHNA and CDR2 as SNTAGT. J gave up 0 bases and V 6 bases, and 8 bases lay outside the gene matches. The CDR3 is made up of 15 amino acids. The CDR3 here is CASSPEAGSSYEQYF. CDR3 in DNA: TGTGCCAGCAGCCCGGAAGCGGGGAGCTCCTACGAGCAGTACTTC.

The chain combines TRBV28 with TRBJ2-2; 10 bases fit TRBD1. Germline values: CDR1 MDHEN, CDR2 SYDVKM. Trimming took 10 bases from V and 2 from J; bases not matched to a gene: 4. This CDR3 region has 14 residues. Here the CDR3 reads CATRQGANTGELFF. DNA for the CDR3: TGTGCCACCCGACAGGGGGCTAACACCGGGGAGCTGTTTTTT.

This rearrangement joins TRBV24-1 to TRBJ1-5, with D unclear. This CDR3 has 15 amino acids. V lost 7 bases, J lost 0 bases, and 12 bases lay in between. Germline CDR1 KGHDR, CDR2 SFDVKD. The DNA of the CDR3 is TGTGCCACCAGCGGACCTGGGAGTAGCAATCAGCCCCAGCATTTT. It yields the protein CATSGPGSSNQPQHF.